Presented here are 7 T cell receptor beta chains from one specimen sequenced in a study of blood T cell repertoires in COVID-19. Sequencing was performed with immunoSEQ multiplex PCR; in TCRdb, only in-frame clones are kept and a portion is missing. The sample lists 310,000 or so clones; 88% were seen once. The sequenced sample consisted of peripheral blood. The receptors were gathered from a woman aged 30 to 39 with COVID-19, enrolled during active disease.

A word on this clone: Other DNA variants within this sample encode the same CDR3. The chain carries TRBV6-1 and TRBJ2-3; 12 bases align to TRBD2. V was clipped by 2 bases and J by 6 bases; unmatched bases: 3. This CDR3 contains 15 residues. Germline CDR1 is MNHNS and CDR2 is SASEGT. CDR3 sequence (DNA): TGTGCCAGCAGTGAACTAGCGGGAGGGCCGGATACGCAGTATTTT. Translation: CASSELAGGPDTQYF.

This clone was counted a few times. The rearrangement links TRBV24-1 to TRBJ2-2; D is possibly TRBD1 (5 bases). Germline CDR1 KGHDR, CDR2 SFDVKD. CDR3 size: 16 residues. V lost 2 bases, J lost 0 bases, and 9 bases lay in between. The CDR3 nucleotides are TGTGCCACCAGTGATTACGACAGCTCGAACACCGGGGAGCTGTTTTTT. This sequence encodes CATSDYDSSNTGELFF.

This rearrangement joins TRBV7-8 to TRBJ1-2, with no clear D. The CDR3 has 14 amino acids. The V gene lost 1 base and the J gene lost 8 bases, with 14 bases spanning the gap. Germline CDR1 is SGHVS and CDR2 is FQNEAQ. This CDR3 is CASSLEGETLGYTF. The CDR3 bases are TGTGCCAGCAGCTTAGAAGGAGAAACCTTGGGCTACACCTTC.

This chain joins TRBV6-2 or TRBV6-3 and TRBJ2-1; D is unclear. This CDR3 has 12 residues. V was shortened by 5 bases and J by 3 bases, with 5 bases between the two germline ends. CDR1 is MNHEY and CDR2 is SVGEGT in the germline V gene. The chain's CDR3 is CASSTYYNEQFF. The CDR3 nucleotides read TGTGCCAGCAGTACCTACTACAATGAGCAGTTCTTC.

The CDR3 sequence is CASSSSEVTFETQYF. In DNA, the CDR3 is TGTGCCAGCAGTTCTTCAGAGGTGACCTTTGAGACCCAGTACTTC. The J gene is TRBJ2-5, the V gene TRBV6-5, with D uncertain. The CDR3 length is 15 residues. The germline V gene has CDR1 MNHEY and CDR2 SVGAGI. Trimming cost V 4 bases and J 5 bases, with 17 bases left between them.

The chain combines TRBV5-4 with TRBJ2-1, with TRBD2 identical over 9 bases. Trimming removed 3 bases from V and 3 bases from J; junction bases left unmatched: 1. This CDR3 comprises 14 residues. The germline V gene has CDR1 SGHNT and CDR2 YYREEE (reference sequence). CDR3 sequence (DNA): TGTGCCAGCAGCTCGACTAGCGGCTACAATGAGCAGTTCTTC. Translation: CASSSTSGYNEQFF. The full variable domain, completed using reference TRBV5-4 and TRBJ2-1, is ETGVTQSPTHLIKTRGQQVTLRCSSQSGHNTVSWYQQALGQGPQFIFQYYREEENGRGNFPPRFSGLQFPNYSSELNVNALELDDSALYLCASSSTSGYNEQFFGPGTRLTVL.

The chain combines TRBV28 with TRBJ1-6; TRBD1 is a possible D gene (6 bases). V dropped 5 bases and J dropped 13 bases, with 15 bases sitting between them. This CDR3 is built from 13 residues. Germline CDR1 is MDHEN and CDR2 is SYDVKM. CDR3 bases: TGTGCCAGCAGTAGGGACATTCTGGGGCCCCTCCACTTT. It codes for CASSRDILGPLHF.